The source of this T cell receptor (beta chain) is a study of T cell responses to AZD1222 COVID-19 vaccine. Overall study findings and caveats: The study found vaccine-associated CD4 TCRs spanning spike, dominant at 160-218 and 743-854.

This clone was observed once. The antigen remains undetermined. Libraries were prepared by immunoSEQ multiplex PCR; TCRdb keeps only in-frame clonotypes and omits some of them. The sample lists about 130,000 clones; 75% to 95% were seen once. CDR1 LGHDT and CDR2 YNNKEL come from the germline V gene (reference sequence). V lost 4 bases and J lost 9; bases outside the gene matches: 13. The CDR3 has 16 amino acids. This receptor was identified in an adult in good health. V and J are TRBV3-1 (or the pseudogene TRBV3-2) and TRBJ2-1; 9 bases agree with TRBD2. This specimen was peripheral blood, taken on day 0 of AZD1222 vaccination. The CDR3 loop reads CASSPFRGGRVTEQFF. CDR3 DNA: TGTGCCAGCAGCCCATTTAGAGGCGGGAGGGTAACTGAGCAGTTCTTC.